This T cell receptor (beta chain) was captured in a study of blood T cell repertoires in COVID-19. The overall study: COVID-19 samples from acute and convalescent phases originated in the United States, Italy and Spain. T cells, B-cell-depleted T cells, or PBMCs provided the cDNA or gDNA that served as material.

Source study methods: Using reference gene primer amplification, nucleated cell counts were estimated. Only in-frame clones appear in the TCRdb table, and some are missing; sequencing was by immunoSEQ multiplex PCR. Clonal size and the V and J genes are those of that table, whereas D and trimming came from the DNA. Of about 190,000 clones detected, approximately 86% appear once; the ten largest clones hold 1.1%. The receptor comes from a man in his thirties or forties with acute or convalescent COVID-19. Input material: peripheral blood.

The CDR3 coding sequence is TGTGCCAGCTCACCCTCCACTCCGGGACAGGGGTCTGAAAAACTGTTTTTT. It yields the protein CASSPSTPGQGSEKLFF. The rearrangement links TRBV18 to TRBJ1-4; 10 nucleotides align to TRBD1. CDR1 is KGHSH, CDR2 LQKENI, per germline. J was trimmed by 7 bases and V by 3 bases; bases with no gene match: 11. The CDR3 loop spans 17 amino acids.